The clone carrying this T cell receptor beta chain showed up many times. TCRdb recomputed calls from the reads with MiXCR, one row per CDR3 protein. Of roughly 2,500 distinct CDR3 sequences listed, roughly 16% are singletons. These data come from a study of liver allograft versus peripheral blood T cells. Study-wide background: Transplanted-liver T cell receptor repertoires were compared with recipients' peripheral blood repertoires.

The receptor comes from a human patient who had a liver transplant. Part of the T cell pool may stem from the graft donor.

CDR3 sequence (DNA): TGTGCCAGCAGCGTAGCCTCCAAGGGGGTCGCTGAAGCTTTCTTT. This translates into CASSVASKGVAEAFF. The chain employs TRBV9 and TRBJ1-1, with D tentatively TRBD1 (6 bases). CDR1 SGDLS and CDR2 YYNGEE come from the germline V gene. Trimming shortened V by 0 bases and J by 6 bases, and 15 bases separated the two germline ends. The CDR3 runs 15 residues.